The table lists the clone carrying this TCR beta chain with a few counts. One entry per CDR3 protein results from TCRdb running MiXCR on the 5' RACE reads. The data hold fewer than 65,000 distinct CDR3 sequences, with around 8.6% observed a single time. This record comes from a study of early T cells in non-severe SARS-CoV-2 infection. This CDR3 contains 14 residues. The germline CDR1 and CDR2 sequences are SGHRS and YFSETQ. Trimming took 4 bases from V and 3 from J; bases not matched to a gene: 4. The receptor comes from an adult who was a healthcare worker with PCR-confirmed SARS-CoV-2 infection or an uninfected control (not recorded which). Sample: whole blood, taken at baseline. J is TRBJ2-5 and V is TRBV5-1; 9 bases map to TRBD2. CDR3 sequence (DNA): TGCGCCAGCAGCCTTAGCGGGGGAAAAGAGACCCAGTACTTC. Residues: CASSLSGGKETQYF.